This T cell receptor beta chain came from a study of T cell changes during pregnancy in multiple sclerosis. The germline V and J ends were trimmed by 6 bases and 5 bases, with 16 bases remaining between them. CDR1 and CDR2 (germline): MNHNS, SASEGT. The CDR3 is 15 residues long. The data were produced by immunoSEQ multiplex PCR, yet TCRdb's version contains in-frame clones alone and is incomplete. This sample yields fewer than 65,000 clones, of which about 90% are seen a single time; roughly 0.76% belongs to the top ten. The source of this sequence is a female donor with multiple sclerosis, enrolled in a pregnancy study. The input for sequencing was CD4+ T cells from peripheral blood mononuclear cells, taken in the first trimester of pregnancy. The chain links TRBV6-1 to TRBJ1-4; no clear D. In DNA form, the CDR3 reads TGTGCCAGCAGCGCGACGGGTTGGGAGAATGAAAAACTGTTTTTT. Encoded protein: CASSATGWENEKLFF.